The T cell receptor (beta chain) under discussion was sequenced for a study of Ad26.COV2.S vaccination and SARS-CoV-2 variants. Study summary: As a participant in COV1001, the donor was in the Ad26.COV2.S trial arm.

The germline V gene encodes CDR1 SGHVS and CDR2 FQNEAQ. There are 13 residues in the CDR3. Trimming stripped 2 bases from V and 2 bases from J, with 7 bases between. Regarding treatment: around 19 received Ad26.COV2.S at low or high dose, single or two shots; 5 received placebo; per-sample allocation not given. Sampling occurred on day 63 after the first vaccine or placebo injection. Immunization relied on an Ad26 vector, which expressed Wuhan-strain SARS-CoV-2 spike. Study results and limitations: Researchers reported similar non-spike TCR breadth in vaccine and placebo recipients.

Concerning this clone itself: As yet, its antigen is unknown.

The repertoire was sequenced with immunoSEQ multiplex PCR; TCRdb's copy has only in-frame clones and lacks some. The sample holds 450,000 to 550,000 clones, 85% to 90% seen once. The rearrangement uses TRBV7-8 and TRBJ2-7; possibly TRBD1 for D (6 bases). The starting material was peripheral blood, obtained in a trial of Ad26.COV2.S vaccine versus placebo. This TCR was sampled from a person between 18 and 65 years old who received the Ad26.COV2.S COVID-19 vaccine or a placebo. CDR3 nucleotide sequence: TGTGCCAGCAGCTTAACAGGGACCTACGAGCAGTACTTC. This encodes CASSLTGTYEQYF.